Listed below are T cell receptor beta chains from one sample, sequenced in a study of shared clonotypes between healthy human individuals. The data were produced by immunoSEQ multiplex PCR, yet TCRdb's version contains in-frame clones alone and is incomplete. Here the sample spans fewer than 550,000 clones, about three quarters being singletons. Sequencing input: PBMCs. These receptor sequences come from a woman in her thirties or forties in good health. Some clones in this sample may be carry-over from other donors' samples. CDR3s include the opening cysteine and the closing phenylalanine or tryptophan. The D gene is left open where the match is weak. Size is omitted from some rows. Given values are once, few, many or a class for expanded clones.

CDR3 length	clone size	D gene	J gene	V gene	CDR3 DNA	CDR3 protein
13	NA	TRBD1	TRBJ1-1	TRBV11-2	TGTGCCAGCAGCCACCCGGGACAGGGGAAATCTTTCTTT	CASSHPGQGKSFF
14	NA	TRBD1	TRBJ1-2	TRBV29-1	TGCAGCGTTGGGGTGGACAGGATTGGCTATGGCTACACCTTC	CSVGVDRIGYGYTF
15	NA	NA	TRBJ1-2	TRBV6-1	TGTGCCAGCAGTGTTGGATGGAGGTCTAACTATGGCTACACCTTC	CASSVGWRSNYGYTF
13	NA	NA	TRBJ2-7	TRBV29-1	TGCAGCGTATGCCTAGCGCCCACCTACGAGCAGTACTTC	CSVCLAPTYEQYF
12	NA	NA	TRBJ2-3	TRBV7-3	TGTGCCAGCAGCGCGAAGCCGGGACTTGCATATTTT	CASSAKPGLAYF
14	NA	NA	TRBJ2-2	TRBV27	TGTGCCAGCACCCCCGGCTACCCCCCCGGGGAGCTGTTTTTT	CASTPGYPPGELFF
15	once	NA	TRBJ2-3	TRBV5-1	TGCGCCAGCAGCTTGGAGAGCCGGGCGGCAGATACGCAGTATTTT	CASSLESRAADTQYF
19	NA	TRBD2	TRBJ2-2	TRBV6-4	TGTGCCAGCAGTGACTCTTTGCTAGCGGGGTCAGCACCCACCGGGGAGCTGTTTTTT	CASSDSLLAGSAPTGELFF
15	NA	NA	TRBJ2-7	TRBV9	TGTGCCAGCAGCGTAGACGGGGATGTGACCTACGAGCAGTACTTC	CASSVDGDVTYEQYF
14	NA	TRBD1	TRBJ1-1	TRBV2	TGTGCCAGCAGTCTGGACAGGGGCTACACTGAAGCTTTCTTT	CASSLDRGYTEAFF
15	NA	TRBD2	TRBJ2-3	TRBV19	TGTGCCAGTAGAAATAGCGGGAGGAGAAGAGATACGCAGTATTTT	CASRNSGRRRDTQYF
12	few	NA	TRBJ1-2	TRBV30	TGTGCCTGGAAACGACCTTCGGGGGGCTACACCTTC	CAWKRPSGGYTF
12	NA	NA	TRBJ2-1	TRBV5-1	TGCGCCAGCAGCTTGGCGGCCAATGAGCAGTTCTTC	CASSLAANEQFF
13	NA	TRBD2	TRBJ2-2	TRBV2	TGTGCCAGCAGTGTTAGCGGGCACGGGGAGCTGTTTTTT	CASSVSGHGELFF
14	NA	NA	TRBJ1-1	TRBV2	TGTGCCAGCAGTGTCGTCAGCGTGAACACTGAAGCTTTCTTT	CASSVVSVNTEAFF
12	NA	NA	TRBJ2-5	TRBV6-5	TGTGCCAGCAGTTACGAGGGGAAGACCCAGTACTTC	CASSYEGKTQYF
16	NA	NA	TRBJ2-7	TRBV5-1	TGCGCCAGCAGCTCGGGGAGAGTGGAGTCGGCACGGGAGCAGTACTTC	CASSSGRVESAREQYF
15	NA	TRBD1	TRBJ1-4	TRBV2	TGTGCCAGCAGTGAACAGGGGGCGCGTAATGAAAAACTGTTTTTT	CASSEQGARNEKLFF
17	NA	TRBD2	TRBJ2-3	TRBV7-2	TGTGCCAGCAGCTCCCTCGGGACTAGCGGGGGCACAGATACGCAGTATTTT	CASSSLGTSGGTDTQYF